The 16 T cell receptor beta chains listed next were all sequenced from one sample in a study of Graves' ophthalmopathy and Graves' hyperthyroidism (dated by TCRdb to the late 2010s). The instrument was an Illumina HiSeq 2000. For repertoire sequencing, TCR beta CDR3 regions were amplified from RNA transcripts. The first round of RT-PCR was done with HTBI primers and the Qiagen OneStep RT-PCR kit, and was followed by a second round of multiplex PCR, then size selection and purification. TCRdb redid the processing of the public reads, applying fastp at Q25 and MiXCR, and retained in-frame beta chains. Each CDR3 protein gets just one entry, which takes the most common genes and DNA from the rows behind it. This sample gives over 650,000 distinct CDR3 sequences in total; 35% to 45% of them show up just once. Together, the top ten hold more than 3% of the sample. Sequencing was performed on peripheral blood. These receptors were collected from an adult man with Graves' ophthalmopathy.

This clonotype was seen many times. This chain connects TRBV20-1 to TRBJ2-7, with TRBD2 as a possible D gene (6 bases). Trimming took off 0 bases at V and 3 bases at J, with 6 bases between the two ends. CDR3 length: 12 residues. Germline lookup yields CDR1 DFQATT and CDR2 SNEGSKA (reference sequence). The CDR3 sequence: CSARDGGYEQYF. In nucleotides, the CDR3 is TGCAGTGCTAGAGACGGGGGCTACGAGCAGTACTTC.

This clonotype has at least ten counts. The gene calls are TRBV6-1 and TRBJ1-4; D may be TRBD1 (6 bases). Per the germline V gene, CDR1 is MNHNS and CDR2 is SASEGT. The CDR3 length is 17 residues. Trimming stripped 5 bases from V and 0 bases from J, with 16 bases between. As DNA, the CDR3 is TGTGCCAGCAGTCAGCCGACAGGACCGACAACTAATGAAAAACTGTTTTTT. Amino acid sequence: CASSQPTGPTTNEKLFF.

This clonotype was found a few times. The rearrangement links TRBV20-1 to TRBJ2-7, with 11 positions matching TRBD2. Germline V lookup: CDR1 DFQATT, CDR2 SNEGSKA (reference sequence). With 6 bases clipped from V and 0 bases from J, the junction kept 7 bases outside the gene matches. The CDR3 extends over 15 amino acids. The CDR3, as DNA: TGCAGTGCGCAATTAGCGGGGGGGAGCTCCTACGAGCAGTACTTC. As protein: CSAQLAGGSSYEQYF.

This clonotype was counted ten times or more. This chain links TRBV2 with TRBJ1-5; D remains ambiguous. The CDR3 sequence is 15 residues long. Trimming removed 3 bases from V and 0 bases from J, with 9 bases in between. Per the germline V gene, CDR1 is SNHLY and CDR2 is FYNNEI. The CDR3 DNA reads as TGTGCCAGCAGTGATGTGAAGAATAGCAATCAGCCCCAGCATTTT. This gives the protein CASSDVKNSNQPQHF.

This clonotype was counted ten times or more. This chain connects TRBV9 to TRBJ1-6, with D possibly TRBD1 on 5 matching bases. Trimming removed 4 bases from V and 13 bases from J, with 18 bases in between. CDR1 is SGDLS and CDR2 is YYNGEE in the germline V gene. The length of the CDR3 is 14 residues. The CDR3 reads CASSLQTGDRPLHF. CDR3 in DNA: TGTGCCAGCAGCCTACAGACGGGGGACCGGCCCCTCCACTTT.

This clonotype was picked up many times. V and J are TRBV10-3 and TRBJ1-2; D call uncertain. The germline V and J ends were trimmed by 0 bases and 4 bases, with 12 bases remaining between them. CDR1 and CDR2 from the germline V gene are ENHRY and SYGVKD. The CDR3 runs to 15 residues. CDR3 sequence: CAISESSNIRYGYTF. The CDR3 DNA sequence: TGTGCCATCAGTGAGTCGAGTAACATACGCTATGGCTACACCTTC.

The chain combines TRBV15 with TRBJ1-2; possibly TRBD1 for D (6 bases). V lost 0 bases and J lost 6, with 11 bases in between. CDR1 and CDR2 (germline): LNHNV, YYDKDF (reference sequence). The CDR3 runs 14 residues. Here the CDR3 DNA reads TGTGCCACCAGCAGAGATCAACAGGGACATGGCTACACCTTC. This encodes CATSRDQQGHGYTF.

This chain connects TRBV25-1 to TRBJ2-2; perhaps TRBD1 as D (6 bases). Germline-derived CDR1 and CDR2 are MGHDK and SYGVNS. CDR3 length: 13 amino acids. V lost 11 bases and J 4 bases, leaving 14 bases between the germline ends. The CDR3 sequence is CASGAEITGELFF. The CDR3 DNA follows: TGTGCCTCAGGGGCAGAGATCACCGGGGAGCTGTTTTTT. The whole variable domain, remainder taken from reference TRBV25-1 and TRBJ2-2, is EADIYQTPRYLVIGTGKKITLECSQTMGHDKMYWYQQDPGMELHLIHYSYGVNSTEKGDLSSESTVSRIRTEHFPLTLESARPSHTSQYLCASGAEITGELFFGEGSRLTVL.

V is TRBV7-3 and J is TRBJ2-7; D possibly matches TRBD1 or TRBD2 (7 bases each). Germline V gene data show CDR1 as SGHTA and CDR2 as FQGTGA. The CDR3 runs 15 residues. V gave up 6 bases and J gave up 3 bases, with 18 bases separating them. The CDR3 loop reads CASSRPQGGIYEQYF. The DNA of the CDR3 is TGTGCCAGCAGTCGACCCCAGGGGGGGATCTACGAGCAGTACTTC.

There are many counts of this clonotype. The rearrangement joins TRBV19 to TRBJ2-5, with D perhaps TRBD1 or TRBD2 (5 bases each). The CDR3 length is 15 residues. Germline CDR1 reads LNHDA; CDR2 reads SQIVND (reference sequence). The V and J ends lost 2 bases and 4 bases respectively, with 14 bases between them. CDR3 nucleotides: TGTGCCAGTAGTATATACTCGGGACGGCGAGAGACCCAGTACTTC. Amino acid sequence: CASSIYSGRRETQYF.

This clonotype was seen repeatedly, ten times or more. The rearrangement joins TRBV12-3 or TRBV12-4 to TRBJ1-1; D not certain. V was trimmed by 6 bases and J by 10 bases, leaving 9 bases between them. The CDR3 extends over 10 amino acids. The CDR3 coding sequence is TGTGCCAGCAGGGGTGAGGGAGCTTTCTTT. Protein: CASRGEGAFF.

This clonotype was found many times. The chain joins TRBV2 to TRBJ1-1; unclear D gene. The germline V gene has CDR1 SNHLY and CDR2 FYNNEI. Trimming shortened V by 0 bases and J by 11 bases, and 13 bases separated the two germline ends. The CDR3 sequence is 13 residues long. This chain's CDR3 is CASSEASAGWAFF. CDR3 in DNA: TGTGCCAGCAGTGAAGCTTCGGCGGGTTGGGCTTTCTTT.

This clonotype appeared many times. The chain carries TRBV12-3 or TRBV12-4 and TRBJ2-7, with D possibly TRBD1 on 7 matching bases. CDR3 size: 15 residues. Deletions cut 4 bases from V and 0 bases from J, with 13 bases between. For the CDR3, the DNA is TGTGCCAGCAGTTATCAGGGGGGTTCCTCCTACGAGCAGTACTTC. It encodes CASSYQGGSSYEQYF.

The rearrangement uses TRBV25-1 and TRBJ1-4; weak D call: TRBD1 (5 bases). Deletions cut 8 bases from V and 5 bases from J, with 18 bases between. The germline V gene encodes CDR1 MGHDK and CDR2 SYGVNS. This CDR3 spans 15 amino acids. The CDR3 DNA is TGTGCCAGCGTTGTCGGAGCGGGGACGAATGAAAAACTGTTTTTT. This translates into CASVVGAGTNEKLFF.

Comments on this clonotype: This may be a read error, as it is one base from a much larger clone. V gene TRBV16 combines with J gene TRBJ1-2; 9 nucleotides align to TRBD1. CDR1 and CDR2 (germline): KGHSY, FQNENV. The CDR3 loop spans 14 amino acids. As DNA, the CDR3 is TGTGCCAGCAGCCTCGGGACAGGGACCTATAGCTACACCTTC. Amino acids: CASSLGTGTYSYTF.

This clonotype was counted a few times. The V call is TRBV12-3 or TRBV12-4, the J call TRBJ1-6, with D tentatively TRBD1 (6 bases). CDR3 length equals 14 residues. V dropped 3 bases and J dropped 8 bases, with 11 bases sitting between them. The CDR3 bases are TGTGCCAGCAGTTTCCCCGGGGGCGATTCACCCCTCCACTTT. This encodes CASSFPGGDSPLHF.